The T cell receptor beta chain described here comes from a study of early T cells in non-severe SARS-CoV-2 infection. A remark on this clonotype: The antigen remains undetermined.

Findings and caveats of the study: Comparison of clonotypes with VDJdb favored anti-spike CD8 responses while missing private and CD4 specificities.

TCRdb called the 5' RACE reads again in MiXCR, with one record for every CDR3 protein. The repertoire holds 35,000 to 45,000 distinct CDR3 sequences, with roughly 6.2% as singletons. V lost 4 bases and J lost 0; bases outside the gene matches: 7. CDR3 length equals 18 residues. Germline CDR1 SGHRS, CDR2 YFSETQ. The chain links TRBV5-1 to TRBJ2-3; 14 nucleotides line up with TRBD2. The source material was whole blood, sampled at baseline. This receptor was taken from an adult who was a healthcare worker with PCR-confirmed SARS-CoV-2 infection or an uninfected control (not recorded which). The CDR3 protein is CASSQGTSGGLSTDTQYF. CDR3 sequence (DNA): TGCGCCAGCAGCCAGGGGACTAGCGGGGGCCTTAGCACAGATACGCAGTATTTT.